Shown below are 4 T cell receptor beta chains from a single sample sequenced in a study of shared T cell receptors in the human thymus. TCRdb's copy holds only in-frame clones and misses some; the assay was immunoSEQ multiplex PCR. The sample shows roughly 710,000 clones, roughly 88% of them seen only once. This same sample was also taken into another study, of human thymus T cells.

The sample taken for sequencing was thymocytes. These receptors all come from a girl under three years old with a congenital heart defect.

V is TRBV25-1 and J is TRBJ2-1; 12 positions agree with TRBD2. The CDR3 has 17 residues. The V gene's germline CDR1 is MGHDK and CDR2 SYGVNS. V shed 0 bases and J 16 bases; nucleotides not matched to a gene: 16. The CDR3 protein is CASSEYFGPLAGGPRFF. DNA for the CDR3: TGTGCCAGCAGTGAATATTTTGGCCCTCTAGCGGGGGGGCCTCGTTTCTTC.

This chain connects TRBV4-2 to TRBJ2-1; D not resolved. The V gene's germline CDR1 is LGHNA and CDR2 YNFKEQ. Trimming cost V 1 base and J 0 bases, with 7 bases left between them. The CDR3 extends over 15 amino acids. The CDR3 DNA follows: TGTGCCAGCAGCCAAGTTTTGAGCTCCTACAATGAGCAGTTCTTC. Protein sequence: CASSQVLSSYNEQFF.

The chain uses TRBV5-5 and TRBJ1-5; maybe TRBD1 (5 bases). Trimming stripped 5 bases from V and 4 bases from J, with 16 bases between. The CDR3 sequence is 15 residues long. The germline V gene encodes CDR1 SGHKS and CDR2 YYEKEE (reference sequence). CDR3 sequence reads: CASRKIDGTNQPQHF. CDR3 DNA: TGTGCCAGCAGGAAAATCGACGGGACTAATCAGCCCCAGCATTTT.

The chain couples TRBV28 to TRBJ1-6; D is unclear. Trimming took off 5 bases at V and 9 bases at J, with 17 bases between the two ends. The CDR3 contains 15 residues. Germline-derived CDR1 and CDR2 are MDHEN and SYDVKM. This chain's CDR3 is CASSRPEGRASPLHF. The CDR3 bases are TGTGCCAGCAGTCGCCCGGAGGGTAGGGCTTCACCCCTCCACTTT.